This T cell receptor (beta chain) was retrieved from a study of cytomegalovirus exposure and HLA in healthy donors. In the study overall: Previous work identified 120 million or so unique TCR beta sequences from around 180 million T cells. Ancestry clustering placed around 80% of approximately 370 genotyped donors in the Caucasian-associated cluster. Notes on the study in general: A further, later analysis showed that HLA-associated TCR beta chains (compared with equally common others) were more clonally expanded. A likely sequencing artifact accounted for one observed cluster of highly shared sequence variants.

A word on this clone: Its matching antigen is unknown.

V was pared by 1 base and J by 7 bases, with 14 bases between. Germline-derived CDR1 and CDR2 are GTSNPN and SVGIG (reference sequence). The CDR3 is 14 residues long. The PCR used 60 Vbeta and 13 Jbeta primers. Clones were sequenced by immunoSEQ multiplex PCR, and TCRdb holds only the in-frame ones, with some missing. The sample lists 150,000 or so clones, 65% to 75% seen once, with about 1.6% in the top ten. The sequence derives from a girl aged 10-17 years in good health and CMV-seronegative. V and J are TRBV30 and TRBJ2-1; TRBD2 is a possible D gene (5 bases). Material: PBMCs. This CDR3 is CAWSDGVLENEQFF. The CDR3 coding sequence is TGTGCCTGGAGTGACGGGGTTCTTGAAAATGAGCAGTTCTTC. Looking up the rest from reference TRBV30 and TRBJ2-1 gives the full variable domain: SQTIHQWPATLVQPVGSPLSLECTVEGTSNPNLYWYRQAAGRGLQLLFYSVGIGQISSEVPQNLSASRPQDRQFILSSKKLLLSDSGFYLCAWSDGVLENEQFFGPGTRLTVL.